This TCR beta chain stems from a study of OX40 agonist ivuxolimab in advanced cancers. Study outcomes and limitations: Among the nonresponders, some also had low normalized T-cell clonal expansion. Clonal expansion was among the lowest in partial responders at 0.1-3.0 mg/kg, especially CD8+.

It was autoimmune disease history or systemic immunosuppression that excluded patients. To note about this clone: Its antigen is still unknown.

Germline loops: CDR1 SGHNT, CDR2 YYREEE (reference sequence). This CDR3 contains 13 residues. Trimming pared 0 bases from V and 0 bases from J, leaving 3 bases between. Here immunoSEQ multiplex PCR was the method, and the copy in TCRdb shows in-frame clones only, minus some. Of about 62,000 clones listed, less than 85% are singletons. The receptor's source is an adult with an advanced solid tumor such as melanoma, head and neck, liver or kidney cancer. The chain links TRBV5-4 to TRBJ1-1; D gene uncertain. Sequencing used CD4+ or CD8+ T cells sorted from blood, obtained in a trial of the OX40 agonist ivuxolimab. The DNA of the CDR3 is TGTGCCAGCAGCTTGGCCTTGAACACTGAAGCTTTCTTT. Translating gives CASSLALNTEAFF.